This T cell receptor (beta chain) was obtained from a study of blood T cell repertoires in COVID-19. Study background: Samples representing acute and convalescent COVID-19 were sourced from the United States, Italy and Spain.

Patients at the Seattle site were enrolled during active infection and followed longitudinally. Under the authors' procedure: Reference gene primer amplification gave estimated nucleated cell counts. Sequencing used immunoSEQ multiplex PCR; TCRdb keeps in-frame clones, though not all of them. That table gives V, J and clone size, and the DNA gave D and trimming. This sample has tens of thousands of clones; 65% to 90% occur once, and the top ten carry roughly a tenth. Between the trimmed V and J ends, which lost 4 bases and 3 bases, there was a span of 20 bases. Germline assignment: CDR1 SGHRS and CDR2 YFSETQ. The CDR3 loop spans 17 amino acids.

The sample comprised peripheral blood. The J gene is TRBJ2-1, the V gene TRBV5-1, with a weak D call TRBD2 (7 bases). This clonotype originated in a man between 45 and 60 years old with COVID-19, enrolled during active disease. This chain's CDR3 is CASSQTGRGAHYNEQFF. CDR3 sequence (DNA): TGCGCCAGCAGCCAGACGGGTCGGGGGGCCCACTACAATGAGCAGTTCTTC. Looking up the rest from reference TRBV5-1 and TRBJ2-1 gives the full variable domain: KAGVTQTPRYLIKTRGQQVTLSCSPISGHRSVSWYQQTPGQGLQFLFEYFSETQRNKGNFPGRFSGRQFSNSRSEMNVSTLELGDSALYLCASSQTGRGAHYNEQFFGPGTRLTVL.